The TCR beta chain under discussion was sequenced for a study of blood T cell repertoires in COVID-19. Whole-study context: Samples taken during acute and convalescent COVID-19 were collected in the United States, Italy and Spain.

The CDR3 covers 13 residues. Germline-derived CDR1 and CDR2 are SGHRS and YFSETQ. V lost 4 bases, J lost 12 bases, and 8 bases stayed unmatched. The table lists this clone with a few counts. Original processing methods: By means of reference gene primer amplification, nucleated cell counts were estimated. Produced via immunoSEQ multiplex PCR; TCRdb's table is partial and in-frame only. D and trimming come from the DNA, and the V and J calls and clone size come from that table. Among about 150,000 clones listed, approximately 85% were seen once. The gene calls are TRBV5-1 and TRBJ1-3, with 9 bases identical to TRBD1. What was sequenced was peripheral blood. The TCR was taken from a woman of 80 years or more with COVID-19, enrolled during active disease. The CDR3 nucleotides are TGCGCCAGCAGCATGGGAGACAGGGGGGTCATATATTTT. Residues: CASSMGDRGVIYF.